This TCR beta chain was identified in a study of blood T cells in healthy people across ages. From germline, CDR1 is DFQATT and CDR2 SNEGSKA (reference sequence). CDR3 size: 15 residues. V gave up 3 bases and J gave up 6 bases, with 21 bases separating them. On this clonotype: Its antigen is still unknown.

Study-level results: Long-lived and aged donors differed, with more naive CD4+ cells and higher diversity in the long-lived.

The second PCR ran about 6 to 12 cycles with a sample-barcoded 5' primer and J-beta primers. TCRdb ran MiXCR on the 5' RACE reads and lists one entry per CDR3 protein. This sample has some 760,000 distinct CDR3 sequences, with 25% found just once. This same sample was also taken into another study, of T cells of mothers and their children. That report adds: In both related and unrelated pairs, TCR recombination output is shaped similarly by thymic selection.

The gene calls are TRBV20-1 and TRBJ2-7; perhaps TRBD1 as D (6 bases). The sample taken for sequencing was blood. The TCR was taken from a boy aged 5 to 17 in good health. The CDR3 nucleotides read TGCAGTGCTAGTCGTCGGGCCCAGGGGAAGGGCGAGCAGTACTTC. Amino acids: CSASRRAQGKGEQYF.